Below, one T cell receptor (beta chain) is given with its context. Its antigen has not been determined. Per-base qualities were not stored, and no clone one base away is much larger. The source of the sample is a study of type 1 regulatory T cells (dated by TCRdb to the early 2020s). In the study overall: An in vitro protocol by which a Tr1-enriched, alloantigen-specific CD4 T cell product named T-allo10 was generated was characterized in the study. T-allo10 was being tested clinically in patients with hematological malignancies who were undergoing allogeneic hematopoietic stem cell transplantation.

Findings and caveats that apply to the study as a whole: Compared with non-Tr1 cells, Tr1 cells had a TCR repertoire that was more restricted, a finding the study read as clonal expansion induced by alloantigen.

Sequencing took place on an Illumina MiSeq. TCRdb trimmed the raw reads at Q25, called clones with MiXCR and kept productive beta chains. Every CDR3 protein is listed once, alongside the most common genes and DNA of its rows. The sample records about 60,000 distinct CDR3 sequences, around 49% of which are singletons. 2% to 2.5% of the sample goes to the ten largest clones. Taken from cysteine to phenylalanine, the CDR3 has 15 residues. Of all the DNA, just the CDR3 is kept, 45 bases in frame from base 1. At the junction V is shortened by 3 bases and J by 8 bases; bases outside the gene matches: 9. CDR1 and CDR2, per the germline V gene, are WSHSY and SAAADI.

The chain links TRBV10-2 with TRBJ1-2, and 10 bases in between align with TRBD1. The sample consisted of cultured non-Tr1 T cells, either the whole culture or a sorted T cell fraction (not recorded which). The cell subset or site label, as the study defines it: non-Tr1 population from the T-allo10 product. The source is a human donor in good health. The nucleotides are TGCGCCAGCAGTGACCAATTAGGGACAGGGGCGGGCTACACCTTC. Its coded protein is CASSDQLGTGAGYTF.